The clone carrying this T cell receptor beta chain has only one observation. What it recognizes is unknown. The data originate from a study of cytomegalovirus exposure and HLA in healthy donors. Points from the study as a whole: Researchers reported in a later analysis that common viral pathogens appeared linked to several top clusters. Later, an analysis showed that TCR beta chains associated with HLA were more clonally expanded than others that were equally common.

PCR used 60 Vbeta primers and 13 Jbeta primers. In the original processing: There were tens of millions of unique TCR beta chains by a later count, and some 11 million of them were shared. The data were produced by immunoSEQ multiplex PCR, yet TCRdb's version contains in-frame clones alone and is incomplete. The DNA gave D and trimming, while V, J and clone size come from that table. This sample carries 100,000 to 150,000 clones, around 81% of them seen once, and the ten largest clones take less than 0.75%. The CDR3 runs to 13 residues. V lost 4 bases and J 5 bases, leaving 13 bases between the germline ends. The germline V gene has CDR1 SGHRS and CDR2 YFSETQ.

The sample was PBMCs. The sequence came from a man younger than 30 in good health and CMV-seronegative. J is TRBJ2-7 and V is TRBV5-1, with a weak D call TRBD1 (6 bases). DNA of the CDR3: TGCGCCAGCAGCCCACACACAGGGAACGAGCAGTACTTC. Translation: CASSPHTGNEQYF. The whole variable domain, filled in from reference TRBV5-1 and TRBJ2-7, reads KAGVTQTPRYLIKTRGQQVTLSCSPISGHRSVSWYQQTPGQGLQFLFEYFSETQRNKGNFPGRFSGRQFSNSRSEMNVSTLELGDSALYLCASSPHTGNEQYFGPGTRLTVT.